This TCR beta chain was observed in a study of blood T cell repertoires in COVID-19. Some clones are missing from TCRdb's copy, which holds only in-frame ones; the method was immunoSEQ multiplex PCR. The sample yields about 45,000 clones, about nine tenths seen once. This clonotype was obtained from a human donor in a cohort sampled during active COVID-19. The sample consisted of peripheral blood.

The CDR3 DNA follows: TGTGCCAGCAGTGGAAAGCGGGGGAGTTACAATGAGCAGTTCTTC. It is translated as CASSGKRGSYNEQFF. The rearrangement uses TRBV2 and TRBJ2-1; 8 bases match TRBD2. The CDR3 length is 15 residues. Germline CDR1 reads SNHLY; CDR2 reads FYNNEI. V lost 4 bases and J lost 4; bases outside the gene matches: 6.